The clone carrying this T cell receptor beta chain was found a few times. This CDR3 region has 13 residues. CDR1 is SGHTA and CDR2 is FQGTGA in the germline V gene. Trimming took 4 bases from V and 7 from J; bases not matched to a gene: 6. This sample was taken from a study of blood T cell repertoires in COVID-19. Original processing notes: Amplification with reference gene primers provided the estimates of nucleated cell counts. Data came from immunoSEQ multiplex PCR; TCRdb stores just in-frame clones and leaves some out. That table gives V, J and clone size, and the DNA gave D and trimming. The table has about 220,000 clones, approximately 77% seen once.

This receptor was obtained from an elderly woman with acute or convalescent COVID-19. The sequenced material came from peripheral blood. V usage is TRBV7-3 and J usage is TRBJ1-1, with TRBD1 identical over 7 bases. The CDR3 nucleotides are TGTGCCAGCAGCTCCGACAGGGAAAGTGAAGCTTTCTTT. Translation gives CASSSDRESEAFF.